The clone carrying this T cell receptor beta chain was seen once. Its antigen is undetermined. These data originate in a study of T cell responses to AZD1222 COVID-19 vaccine. Regarding the study as a whole: Recipients of AZD1222 seropositive at baseline numbered only five or six. Among vaccine-associated CD4 TCRs, coverage spanned spike, with dominance at 160-218 and 743-854.

This CDR3 contains 14 residues. The germline CDR1 and CDR2 sequences are GTSNPN and SVGIG (reference sequence). V shed 8 bases and J shed 0 bases, with 14 bases lying between them. The data were produced by immunoSEQ multiplex PCR, yet TCRdb's version contains in-frame clones alone and is incomplete. The table lists roughly 190,000 clones, roughly 92% of them singletons, with around 3.6% in the top ten. The receptor was derived from an adult who received the AZD1222 COVID-19 vaccine. The source material was peripheral blood, sampled 28 days after the second AZD1222 dose. The rearrangement links TRBV30 to TRBJ2-1; D may be TRBD1 or TRBD2 (6 bases each). As DNA, the CDR3 is TGTGCCGGGGGCGGGGCCAGCTCCTACAATGAGCAGTTCTTC. Translated, it gives CAGGGASSYNEQFF.